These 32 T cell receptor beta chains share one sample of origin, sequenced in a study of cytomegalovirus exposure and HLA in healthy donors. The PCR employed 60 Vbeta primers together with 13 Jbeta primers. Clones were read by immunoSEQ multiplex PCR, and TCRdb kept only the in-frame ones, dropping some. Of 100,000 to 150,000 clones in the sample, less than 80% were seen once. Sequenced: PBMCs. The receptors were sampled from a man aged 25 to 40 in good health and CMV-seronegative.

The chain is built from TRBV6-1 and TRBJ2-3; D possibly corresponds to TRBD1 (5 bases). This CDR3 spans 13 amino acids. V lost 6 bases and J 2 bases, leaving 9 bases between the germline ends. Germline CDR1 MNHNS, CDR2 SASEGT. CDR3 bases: TGTGCCAGCAGACCAGGGAACACAGATACGCAGTATTTT. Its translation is CASRPGNTDTQYF.

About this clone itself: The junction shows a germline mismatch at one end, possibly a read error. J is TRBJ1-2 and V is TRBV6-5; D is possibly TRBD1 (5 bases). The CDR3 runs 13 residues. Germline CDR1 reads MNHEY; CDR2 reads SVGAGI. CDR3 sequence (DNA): TGTGCCTGCAGGAGGGAGATGCGGGGGATGTACACCTTC. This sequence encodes CACRREMRGMYTF.

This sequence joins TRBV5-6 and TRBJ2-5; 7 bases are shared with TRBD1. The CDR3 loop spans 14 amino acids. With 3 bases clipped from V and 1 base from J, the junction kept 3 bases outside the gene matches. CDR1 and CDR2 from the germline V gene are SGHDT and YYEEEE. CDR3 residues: CASSSGQLQETQYF. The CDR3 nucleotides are TGTGCCAGCAGCTCGGGACAGCTCCAAGAGACCCAGTACTTC.

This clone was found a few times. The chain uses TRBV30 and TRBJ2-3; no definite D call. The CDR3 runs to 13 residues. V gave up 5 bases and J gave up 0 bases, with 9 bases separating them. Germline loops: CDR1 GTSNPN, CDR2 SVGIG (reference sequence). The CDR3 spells CAWATLSTDTQYF. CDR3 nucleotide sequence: TGTGCCTGGGCTACCCTTAGCACAGATACGCAGTATTTT.

CDR3 in amino acids: CAWGQRSGSPLHF. CDR3 coding DNA: TGTGCCTGGGGACAGAGATCAGGGTCACCCCTCCACTTT. The V and J genes are TRBV30 and TRBJ1-6, with TRBD1 as a possible D gene (6 bases). CDR3 length: 13 amino acids. The germline gives CDR1 GTSNPN, CDR2 SVGIG (reference sequence). Trimming removed 5 bases at V and 10 bases at J, with 15 bases between.

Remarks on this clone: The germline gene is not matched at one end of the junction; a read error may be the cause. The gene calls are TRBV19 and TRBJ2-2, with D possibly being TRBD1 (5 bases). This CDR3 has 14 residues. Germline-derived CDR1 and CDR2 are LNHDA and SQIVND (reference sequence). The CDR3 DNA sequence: TGTGCCCGTAGGCCTCCCGACAGCACCGGGGAGCTGTTTTTT. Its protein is CARRPPDSTGELFF.

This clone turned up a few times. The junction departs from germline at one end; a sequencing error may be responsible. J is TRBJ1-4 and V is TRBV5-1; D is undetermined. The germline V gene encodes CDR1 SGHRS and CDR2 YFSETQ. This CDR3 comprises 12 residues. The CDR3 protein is CTSREPNEKLFF. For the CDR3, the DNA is TGCACCAGCCGGGAACCTAATGAAAAACTGTTTTTT.

This CDR3 is CASSLVGGQFF. As DNA, the CDR3 is TGTGCCAGCAGCTTAGTGGGGGGGCAGTTCTTC. The chain joins TRBV11-2 to TRBJ2-1, with a tentative D call TRBD2 (6 bases). The CDR3 extends over 11 amino acids. In germline, CDR1 is SGHAT, CDR2 FQNNGV. Trimming took off 1 base at V and 12 bases at J, with 7 bases between the two ends.

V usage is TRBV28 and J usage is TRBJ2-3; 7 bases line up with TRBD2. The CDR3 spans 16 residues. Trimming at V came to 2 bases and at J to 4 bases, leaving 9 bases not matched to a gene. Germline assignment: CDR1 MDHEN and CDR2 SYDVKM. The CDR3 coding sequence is TGTGCCAGCAGTTTAGTTGCGGGGGTTCTGCCAGATACGCAGTATTTT. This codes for CASSLVAGVLPDTQYF.

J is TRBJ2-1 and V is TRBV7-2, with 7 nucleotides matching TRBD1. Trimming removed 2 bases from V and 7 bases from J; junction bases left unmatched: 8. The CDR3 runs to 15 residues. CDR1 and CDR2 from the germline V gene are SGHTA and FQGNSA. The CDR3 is CASSLFRDRVNEQFF. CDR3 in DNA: TGTGCCAGCAGCTTATTTCGAGACAGGGTTAATGAGCAGTTCTTC.

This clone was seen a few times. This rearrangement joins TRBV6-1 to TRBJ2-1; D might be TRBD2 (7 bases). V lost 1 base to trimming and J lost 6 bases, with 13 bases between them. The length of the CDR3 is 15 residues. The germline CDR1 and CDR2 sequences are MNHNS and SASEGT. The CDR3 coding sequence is TGTGCCAGCAGTGAAGTTGGGGGGGCGGGCAATGAGCAGTTCTTC. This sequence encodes CASSEVGGAGNEQFF.

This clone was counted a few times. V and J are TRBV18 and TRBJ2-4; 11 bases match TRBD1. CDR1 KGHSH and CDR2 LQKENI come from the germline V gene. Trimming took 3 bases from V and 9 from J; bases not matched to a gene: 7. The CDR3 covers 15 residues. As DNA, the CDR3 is TGTGCCAGCTCACCTCGGACAGGGGGCCGGGGCATTCAGTACTTC. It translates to CASSPRTGGRGIQYF.

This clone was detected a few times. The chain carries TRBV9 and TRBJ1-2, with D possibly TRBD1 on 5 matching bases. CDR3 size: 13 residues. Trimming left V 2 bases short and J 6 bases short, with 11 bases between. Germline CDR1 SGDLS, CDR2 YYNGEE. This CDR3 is CASSVLGTNGYTF. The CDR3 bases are TGTGCCAGCAGCGTGTTGGGGACTAATGGCTACACCTTC.

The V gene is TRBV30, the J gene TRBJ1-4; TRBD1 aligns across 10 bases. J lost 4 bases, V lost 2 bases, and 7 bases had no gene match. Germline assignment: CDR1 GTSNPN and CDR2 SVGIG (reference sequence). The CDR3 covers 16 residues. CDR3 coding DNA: TGTGCCTGGAGTCCGACAGGGGGCGGAATTAATGAAAAACTGTTTTTT. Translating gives CAWSPTGGGINEKLFF.

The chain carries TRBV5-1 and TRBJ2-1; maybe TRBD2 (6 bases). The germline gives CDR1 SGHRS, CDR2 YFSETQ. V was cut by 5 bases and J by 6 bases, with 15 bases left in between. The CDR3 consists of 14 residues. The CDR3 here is CASRGGQAVNEQFF. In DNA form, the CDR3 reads TGCGCCAGCAGAGGAGGGCAGGCGGTCAATGAGCAGTTCTTC.

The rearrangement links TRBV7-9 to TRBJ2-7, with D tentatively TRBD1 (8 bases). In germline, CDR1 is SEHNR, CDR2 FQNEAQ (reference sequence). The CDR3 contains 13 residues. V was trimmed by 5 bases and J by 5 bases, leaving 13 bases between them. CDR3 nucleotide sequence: TGTGCCAGCAGCGTACAGGGGGGGAACGAGCAGTACTTC. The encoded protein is CASSVQGGNEQYF.

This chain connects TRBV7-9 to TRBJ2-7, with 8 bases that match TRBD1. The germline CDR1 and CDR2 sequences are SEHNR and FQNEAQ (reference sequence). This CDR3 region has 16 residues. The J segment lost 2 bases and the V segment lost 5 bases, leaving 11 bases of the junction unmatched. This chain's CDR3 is CASSQTPGQVPYEQYF. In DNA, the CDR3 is TGTGCCAGCAGCCAGACTCCGGGACAGGTTCCCTACGAGCAGTACTTC.

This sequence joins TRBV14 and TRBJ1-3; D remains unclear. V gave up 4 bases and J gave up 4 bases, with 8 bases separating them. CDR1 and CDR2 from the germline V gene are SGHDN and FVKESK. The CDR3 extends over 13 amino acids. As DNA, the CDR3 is TGTGCCAGCAGCCCGGCGGGGGGAAACACCATATATTTT. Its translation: CASSPAGGNTIYF.

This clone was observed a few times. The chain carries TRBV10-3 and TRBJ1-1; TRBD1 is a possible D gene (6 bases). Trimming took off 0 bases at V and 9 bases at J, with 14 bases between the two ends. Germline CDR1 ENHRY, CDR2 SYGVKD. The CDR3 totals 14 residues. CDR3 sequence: CAISESQGTLKAFF. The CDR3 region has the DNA TGTGCCATCAGTGAGTCTCAGGGGACCTTGAAAGCTTTCTTT.

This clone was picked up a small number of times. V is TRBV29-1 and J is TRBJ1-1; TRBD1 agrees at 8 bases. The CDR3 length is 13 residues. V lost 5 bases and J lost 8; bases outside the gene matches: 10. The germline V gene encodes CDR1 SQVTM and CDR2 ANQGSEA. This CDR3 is CSVSGQGILEAFF. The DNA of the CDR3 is TGCAGCGTTTCCGGACAGGGAATCTTAGAAGCTTTCTTT.

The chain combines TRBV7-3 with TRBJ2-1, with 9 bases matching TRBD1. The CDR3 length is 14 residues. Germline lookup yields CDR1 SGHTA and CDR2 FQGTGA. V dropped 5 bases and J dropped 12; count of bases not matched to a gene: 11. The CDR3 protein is CASSVQGAQSRQFF. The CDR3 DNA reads TGTGCCAGCAGCGTACAGGGGGCGCAATCTCGGCAGTTCTTC.

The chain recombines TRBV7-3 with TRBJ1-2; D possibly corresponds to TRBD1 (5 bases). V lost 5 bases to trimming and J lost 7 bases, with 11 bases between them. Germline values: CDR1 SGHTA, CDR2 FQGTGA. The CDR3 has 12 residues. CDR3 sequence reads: CASSGRGRGYTF. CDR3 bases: TGTGCCAGCAGCGGGAGGGGCCGTGGCTACACCTTC.

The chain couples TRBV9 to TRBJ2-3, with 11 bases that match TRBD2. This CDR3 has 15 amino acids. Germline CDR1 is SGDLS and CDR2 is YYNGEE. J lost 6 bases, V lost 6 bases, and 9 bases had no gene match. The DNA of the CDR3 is TGTGCCAGCAATCCGGGACTAGCGGTTTGGGATACGCAGTATTTT. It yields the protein CASNPGLAVWDTQYF.

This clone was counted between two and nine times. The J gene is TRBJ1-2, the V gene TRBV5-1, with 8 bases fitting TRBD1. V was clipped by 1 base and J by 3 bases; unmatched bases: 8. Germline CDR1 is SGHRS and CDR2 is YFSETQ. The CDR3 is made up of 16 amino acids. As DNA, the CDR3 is TGCGCCAGCAGCTTGCGGACAGGGAGATTCGACTATGGCTACACCTTC. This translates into CASSLRTGRFDYGYTF.

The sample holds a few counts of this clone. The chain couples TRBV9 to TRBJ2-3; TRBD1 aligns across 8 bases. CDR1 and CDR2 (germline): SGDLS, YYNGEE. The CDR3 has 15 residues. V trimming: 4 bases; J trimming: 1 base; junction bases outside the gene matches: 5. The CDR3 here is CASSPRQGRTDTQYF. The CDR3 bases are TGTGCCAGCAGCCCTCGACAGGGGCGCACAGATACGCAGTATTTT.

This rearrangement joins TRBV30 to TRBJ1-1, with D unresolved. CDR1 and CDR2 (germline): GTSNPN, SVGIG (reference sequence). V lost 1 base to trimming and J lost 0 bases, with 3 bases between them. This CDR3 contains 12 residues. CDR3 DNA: TGTGCCTGGAGTGCAGTGAACACTGAAGCTTTCTTT. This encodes CAWSAVNTEAFF.

CDR3 nucleotides: TGTGCCAGCAGTGCAATCACCGGGACAGGTCTGATAGATACGCAGTATTTT. Translating it yields CASSAITGTGLIDTQYF. The chain couples TRBV28 to TRBJ2-3; 8 positions match TRBD1. V was clipped by 5 bases and J by 5 bases; unmatched bases: 15. CDR1 MDHEN and CDR2 SYDVKM come from the germline V gene. The CDR3 spans 17 residues.

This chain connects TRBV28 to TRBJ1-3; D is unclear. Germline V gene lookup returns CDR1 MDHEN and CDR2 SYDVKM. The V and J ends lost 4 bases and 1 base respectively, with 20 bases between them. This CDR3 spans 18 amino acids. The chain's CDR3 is CASSSRQKRALSGNTIYF. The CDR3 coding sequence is TGTGCCAGCAGTTCCCGACAAAAACGAGCCTTGTCTGGAAACACCATATATTTT.

The CDR3 loop reads CASKTTGLGQPQHF. DNA of the CDR3: TGTGCCAGCAAGACGACAGGGTTGGGTCAGCCCCAGCATTTT. V and J are TRBV6-1 and TRBJ1-5, with 7 bases that match TRBD1. The CDR3 runs 14 residues. Germline-derived CDR1 and CDR2 are MNHNS and SASEGT. The junction had 9 bases not matched to a gene; V was cut back by 7 bases and J by 6 bases.

For the CDR3, the DNA is TGTGCCAGCAGCTTTAATACGTGGCCGGGACAGGGTTCCTACGAGCAGTACTTC. It encodes CASSFNTWPGQGSYEQYF. V gene TRBV7-9 combines with J gene TRBJ2-7; 9 bases map to TRBD1. The germline CDR1 and CDR2 sequences are SEHNR and FQNEAQ (reference sequence). The junction had 13 bases not matched to a gene; V was cut back by 3 bases and J by 1 base. The CDR3 contains 18 residues.

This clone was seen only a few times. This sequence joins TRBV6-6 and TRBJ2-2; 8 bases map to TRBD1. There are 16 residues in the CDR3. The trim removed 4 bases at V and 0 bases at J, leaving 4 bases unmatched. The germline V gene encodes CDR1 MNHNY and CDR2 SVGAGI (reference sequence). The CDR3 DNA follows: TGTGCCAGCAGTTCGAGGACAGGGACGAACACCGGGGAGCTGTTTTTT. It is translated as CASSSRTGTNTGELFF.

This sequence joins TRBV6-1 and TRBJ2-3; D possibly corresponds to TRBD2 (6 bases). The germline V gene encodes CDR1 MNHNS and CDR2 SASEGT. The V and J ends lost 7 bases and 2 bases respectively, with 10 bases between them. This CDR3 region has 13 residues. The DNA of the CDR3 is TGTGCCAGCATGGGGGGACTCACAGATACGCAGTATTTT. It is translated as CASMGGLTDTQYF.